Given below is one T cell receptor (beta chain) in context. No cognate antigen has been identified for it. Per-nucleotide qualities are absent, and no much larger clonotype sits a single base away. TCR CDR3 regions were amplified from genomic DNA by multiplex PCR using the deep immunoSEQ assay. Extracted genomic DNA from each cell subset was spread evenly across all wells of several immunoSEQ 96-well plates, with each plate serving as a replicate. For sorted subsets, 200 to 250 ng of genomic DNA, equivalent to roughly 30,000 T cell genomes, went into each replicate PCR. Purified libraries were measured with a Qubit 3.0 fluorometer, size-checked on a Bioanalyzer 2100, and measured again with the KAPA Library Quantification kit. Every immunoSEQ 96-well plate was sequenced on a separate single-read 150-cycle Illumina NextSeq 550 flow cell. The paper's processing steps were these. Because the immunoSEQ output held only junctional sequences and lacked quality scores, the filtering could not match the filtering applied to full-length reads. To assign V/J genes and CDR3, sequences were annotated using PyIR, a Python wrapper for IgBLAST v1.9, with IMGT germline references. Reads were removed for weak V/J assignments (E-value above 1e-6), missing CDR3, stop codons, out-of-frame junctions, or ambiguous translated residues. V3J clonotypes were defined by identical inferred V gene, J gene, and CDR3 amino acid sequence. To compute the percentage overlap between repertoires, the number of shared unique clonotypes was divided by the size of the smaller repertoire. Richness of each repertoire was evaluated using RTK rarefaction, the Chao1 estimator, and Recon v2.1 estimates of unobserved clonotypes. For all TCRbeta clonotypes obtained by the gDNA method from a handful of donors, generation probabilities were computed with OLGA. Drawn from immuneACCESS, this table holds only the in-frame rearrangements with V and J called that TCRdb kept. Clones are partly lost; checked studies trace under half to an unresolved V gene and leave the rest unexplained. That table is the source of V, J and clone size, and D and trimming were worked out from the DNA. This sample is represented by around 2.1 million clones; 85% to 95% of them were singletons. Of the sample, roughly 1.7% falls within the top ten clones.

These data come from a study of shared clonotypes between healthy human individuals (dated by TCRdb to about 2020). Regarding the complete study: Three men and a couple of women, aged 18 to 49 years, made up the cohort. For each donor, three plates each were used for CD4 naive and CD4 memory, two plates were used for CD8 naive, and one plate was used for CD8 memory. To estimate repertoire size and how much clonotypes are shared between individuals, the study performed deep sequencing of blood TCR repertoires from about 5 healthy adults. Libraries were prepared and TCR repertoires were sequenced by different laboratories using diverse techniques, in order to increase sequencing depth and limit assay-specific biases. Leukapheresis yielded between about 0.85 and 9.5 billion PBMCs per donor.

The germline V end is reduced by 6 bases and the J end by 1 base; junction bases left unmatched: 2. From the germline V gene, CDR1 is SNHLY and CDR2 is FYNNEI. The CDR3 holds 14 amino acids from the cysteine to the phenylalanine. Only the CDR3 DNA stays, 42 bases, in frame from base 1. Overall results and qualifications from the work: Estimated clonotype richness was generally larger for naive than for memory subsets. Higher generation probabilities were observed for clonotypes shared by all four sorted-subset donors than for non-shared clonotypes. Only blood was sampled, and tissue TCR repertoires likely differ from those in blood. Rarefaction of sorted-subset datasets indicated incomplete sequencing despite the large sequencing depth. When a handful of donors were compared, the shared fraction of clonotypes was approximately 5% for naive CD4, 3.5% to 4% for naive CD8, 2.3% for memory CD4, and roughly 0.43% for memory CD8. The genetic and exposure-history diversity represented was limited by the small number of donors. Pairwise subsampling indicated that sequencing depth was expected to affect the degree of clonotype sharing among donors.

CD8 naive samples were CD45RO-negative cells positively selected for CCR7, giving a CD45RA+CCR7+ population that excluded TemRA cells. The donors were healthy, HIV-negative adults who had no recently reported acute infections or vaccinations. Every donor was a Caucasian adult residing in Nashville, Tennessee, USA. After blood collection by leukapheresis, PBMCs were isolated using Ficoll-Histopaque density gradient centrifugation and then cryopreserved in the vapor phase of liquid nitrogen. Purity and quantity of every magnetically sorted T cell population were checked by analytical flow cytometry. Genomic DNA was isolated from each sorted fraction and quantified by UV absorbance on a Nanodrop 2000c.

The clonotype was recovered from a young man in good health. Some clones in this sample may be carry-over from other donors' samples. Specimen: naive CD8+ T cells from PBMCs. The cell subset or site tag for this specimen amounts to: CD45RA+CCR7+. The chain was built from TRBV2 and TRBJ2-2, and 7 bases in between align with TRBD2. The CDR3 sequence is CASSLAENTGELFF. The bases are TGTGCCAGCAGCCTAGCGGAGAACACCGGGGAGCTGTTTTTT.